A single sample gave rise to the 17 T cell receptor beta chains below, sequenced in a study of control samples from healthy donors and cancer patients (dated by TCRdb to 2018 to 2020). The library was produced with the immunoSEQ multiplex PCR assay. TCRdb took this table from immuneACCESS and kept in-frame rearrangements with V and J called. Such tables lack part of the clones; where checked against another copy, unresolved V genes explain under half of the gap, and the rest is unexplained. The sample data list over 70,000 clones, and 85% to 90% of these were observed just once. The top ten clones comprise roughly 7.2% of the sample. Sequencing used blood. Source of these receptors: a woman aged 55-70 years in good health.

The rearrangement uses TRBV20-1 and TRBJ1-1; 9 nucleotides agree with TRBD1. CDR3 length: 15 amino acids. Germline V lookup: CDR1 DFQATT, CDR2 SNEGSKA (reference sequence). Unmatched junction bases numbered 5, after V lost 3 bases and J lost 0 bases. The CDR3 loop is CSASSRTGVNTEAFF. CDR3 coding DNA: TGCAGTGCTAGTTCTAGGACAGGGGTGAACACTGAAGCTTTCTTT.

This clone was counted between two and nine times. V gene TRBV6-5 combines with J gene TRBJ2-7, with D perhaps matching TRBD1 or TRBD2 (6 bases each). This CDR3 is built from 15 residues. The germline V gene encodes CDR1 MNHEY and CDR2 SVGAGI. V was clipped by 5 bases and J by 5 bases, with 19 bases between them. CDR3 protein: CASSPRFGGRNEQYF. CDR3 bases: TGTGCCAGCAGTCCTCGATTCGGGGGCCGAAACGAGCAGTACTTC.

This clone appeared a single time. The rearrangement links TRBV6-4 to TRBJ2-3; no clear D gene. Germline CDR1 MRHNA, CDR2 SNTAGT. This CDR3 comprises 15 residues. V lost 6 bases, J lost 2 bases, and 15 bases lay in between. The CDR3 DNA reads TGTGCCAGCAGCCCCACGGTGGGATACACAGATACGCAGTATTTT. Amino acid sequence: CASSPTVGYTDTQYF.

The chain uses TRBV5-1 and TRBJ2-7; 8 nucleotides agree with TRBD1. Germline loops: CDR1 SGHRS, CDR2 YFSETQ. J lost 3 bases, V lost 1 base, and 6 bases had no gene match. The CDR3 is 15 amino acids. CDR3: CASSLRGTGIYEQYF. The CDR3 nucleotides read TGCGCCAGCAGCTTGAGAGGGACAGGTATCTACGAGCAGTACTTC.

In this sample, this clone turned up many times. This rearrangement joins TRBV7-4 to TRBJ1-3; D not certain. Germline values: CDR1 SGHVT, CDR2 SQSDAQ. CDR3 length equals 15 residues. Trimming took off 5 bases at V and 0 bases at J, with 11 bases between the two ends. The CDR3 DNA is TGTGCCAGCAGCCTCACAGTCCGCTCTGGAAACACCATATATTTT. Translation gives CASSLTVRSGNTIYF.

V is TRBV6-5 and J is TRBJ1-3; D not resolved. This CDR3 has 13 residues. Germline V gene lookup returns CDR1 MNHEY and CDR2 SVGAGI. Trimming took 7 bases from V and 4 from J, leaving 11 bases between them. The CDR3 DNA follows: TGTGCCAGCACCCAAAGGTGGGGAAACACCATATATTTT. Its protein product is CASTQRWGNTIYF.

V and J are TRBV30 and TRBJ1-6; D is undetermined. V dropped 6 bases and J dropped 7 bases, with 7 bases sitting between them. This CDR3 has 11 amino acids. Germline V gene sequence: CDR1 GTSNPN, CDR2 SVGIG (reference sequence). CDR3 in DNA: TGTGCCTGCGGAAACAATTCACCCCTCCACTTT. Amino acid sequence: CACGNNSPLHF.

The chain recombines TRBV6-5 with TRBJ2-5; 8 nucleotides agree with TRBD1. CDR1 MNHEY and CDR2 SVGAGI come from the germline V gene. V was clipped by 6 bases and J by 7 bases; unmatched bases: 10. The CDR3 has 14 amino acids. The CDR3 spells CASRWTGKLGTQYF. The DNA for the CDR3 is TGTGCCAGCAGATGGACAGGGAAGCTTGGGACCCAGTACTTC.

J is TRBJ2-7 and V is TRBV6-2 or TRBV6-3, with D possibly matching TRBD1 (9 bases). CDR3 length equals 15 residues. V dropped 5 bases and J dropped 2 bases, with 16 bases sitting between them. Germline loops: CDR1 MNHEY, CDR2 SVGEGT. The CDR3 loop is CASSPGGTGPYEQYF. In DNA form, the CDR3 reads TGTGCCAGCAGTCCGGGGGGGACAGGGCCCTACGAGCAGTACTTC.

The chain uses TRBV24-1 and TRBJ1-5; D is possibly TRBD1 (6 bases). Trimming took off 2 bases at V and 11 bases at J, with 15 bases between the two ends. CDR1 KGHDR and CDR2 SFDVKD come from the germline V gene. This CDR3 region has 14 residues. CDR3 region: CATSDSGQLLAQHF. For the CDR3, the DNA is TGTGCCACCAGTGATTCGGGACAACTACTGGCCCAGCATTTT.

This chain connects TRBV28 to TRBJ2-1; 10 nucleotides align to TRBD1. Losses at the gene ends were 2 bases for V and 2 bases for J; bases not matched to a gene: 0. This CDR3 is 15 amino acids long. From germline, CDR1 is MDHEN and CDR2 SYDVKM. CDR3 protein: CASSLGTGAYNEQFF. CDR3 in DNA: TGTGCCAGCAGTTTAGGGACAGGGGCCTACAATGAGCAGTTCTTC.

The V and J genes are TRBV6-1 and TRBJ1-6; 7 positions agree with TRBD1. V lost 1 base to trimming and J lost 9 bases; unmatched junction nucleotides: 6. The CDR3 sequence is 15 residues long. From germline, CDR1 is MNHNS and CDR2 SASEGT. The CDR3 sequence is CASSEEAGGRSPLHF. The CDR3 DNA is TGTGCCAGCAGTGAAGAGGCAGGGGGGCGTTCACCCCTCCACTTT.

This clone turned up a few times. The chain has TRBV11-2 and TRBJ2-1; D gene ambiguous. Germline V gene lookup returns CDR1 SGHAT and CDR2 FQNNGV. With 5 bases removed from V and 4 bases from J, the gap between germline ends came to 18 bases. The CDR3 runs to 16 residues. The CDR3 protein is CASSRLLSGRYNEQFF. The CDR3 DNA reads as TGTGCCAGCAGCCGCCTTCTTAGTGGCAGGTACAATGAGCAGTTCTTC.

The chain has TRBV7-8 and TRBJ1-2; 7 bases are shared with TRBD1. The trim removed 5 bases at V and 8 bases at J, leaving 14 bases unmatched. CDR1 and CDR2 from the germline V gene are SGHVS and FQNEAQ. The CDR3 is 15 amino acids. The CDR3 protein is CASSRNSQGSGGYTF. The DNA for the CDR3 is TGTGCCAGCAGCCGGAACTCACAGGGGTCGGGCGGCTACACCTTC.

This CDR3 reads CASSYNSYNTEAFF. Written as DNA, the CDR3 is TGTGCCAGCAGTTACAACAGTTACAACACTGAAGCTTTCTTT. The rearrangement links TRBV6-6 to TRBJ1-1; D unclear. The length of the CDR3 is 14 residues. Deletions cut 2 bases from V and 2 bases from J, with 9 bases between. Germline V gives CDR1 MNHNY, CDR2 SVGAGI (reference sequence).

The CDR3 is CASSLAGGRSDTQYF. CDR3 sequence (DNA): TGTGCCAGCAGTTTAGCGGGCGGAAGGTCAGATACGCAGTATTTT. The V gene is TRBV28, the J gene TRBJ2-3; maybe TRBD2 (5 bases). V was cut by 2 bases and J by 4 bases, with 13 bases left in between. The CDR3 sequence is 15 residues long. In germline, CDR1 is MDHEN, CDR2 SYDVKM.

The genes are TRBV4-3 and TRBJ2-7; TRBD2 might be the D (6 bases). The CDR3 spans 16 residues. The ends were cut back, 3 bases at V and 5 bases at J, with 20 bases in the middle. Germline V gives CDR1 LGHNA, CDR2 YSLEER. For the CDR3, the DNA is TGCGCCAGCAGCCAGGGACCCGGGGTAGCGGTGGACGAGCAGTACTTC. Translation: CASSQGPGVAVDEQYF.